A selection of T cell receptor beta chains follows, all from one sample in a study of shared clonotypes between healthy human individuals. The protocol was immunoSEQ multiplex PCR, while the TCRdb copy is restricted to in-frame clones and leaves out a portion. The sample lists about 560,000 clones, roughly 79% occurring once. Specimen: PBMCs. All receptors derive from a woman aged 40 to 50 in good health. Some clones in this sample may be carry-over from other donors' samples. CDR3s include the opening cysteine and the closing phenylalanine or tryptophan. Each record gives: D gene, V gene, clone size, J gene, CDR3 protein, CDR3 DNA. D genes are given only for firm matches. Only some rows state a clone size, as once, few, many or a class for expanded clones.

.,TRBV2,.,TRBJ1-1,CASRTQRDTEAFF,TGTGCCAGCAGAACACAGCGGGACACTGAAGCTTTCTTT
.,TRBV5-1,once,TRBJ1-1,CASKLGSSNTEAFF,TGCGCCAGCAAGCTTGGTTCCTCGAACACTGAAGCTTTCTTT
TRBD1,TRBV28,.,TRBJ2-5,CASSVPGGAGRTVRGLQTQYF,TGTGCCAGCAGTGTACCAGGGGGCGCGGGACGGACCGTCAGGGGATTGCAGACCCAGTACTTC
.,TRBV4-2,few,TRBJ2-3,CASSQGASFSPDTQYF,TGTGCCAGCAGCCAAGGAGCTAGTTTCAGTCCAGATACGCAGTATTTT
TRBD2,TRBV14,once,TRBJ2-7,CASSQVVSSGIPYEQYF,TGTGCCAGCAGCCAAGTAGTTTCTAGCGGGATCCCCTACGAGCAGTACTTC
TRBD2,TRBV5-1,.,TRBJ2-7,CASSWTGTRVYEQYF,TGCGCCAGCAGCTGGACCGGGACTAGGGTCTACGAGCAGTACTTC
.,TRBV28,.,TRBJ2-1,CASSLAAGYNEQFF,TGTGCCAGCAGTCTCGCCGCGGGGTACAATGAGCAGTTCTTC
.,TRBV30,few,TRBJ1-4,CAWSLLGRGSEKLFF,TGTGCCTGGAGTCTCCTTGGGAGGGGAAGTGAAAAACTGTTTTTT
.,TRBV5-6,.,TRBJ2-5,CASSLRPAGEQYF,TGTGCCAGCAGCTTGAGACCGGCCGGTGAGCAGTACTTC
TRBD2,TRBV5-1,.,TRBJ2-7,CASSLGRGTSDDEQYF,TGCGCCAGCAGCTTGGGGCGGGGGACTAGTGATGACGAGCAGTACTTC
.,TRBV13,.,TRBJ2-7,CASSLGFPSYEQYF,TGTGCCAGCAGCTTAGGCTTCCCCTCCTACGAGCAGTACTTC
.,TRBV9,.,TRBJ2-2,CASSVGASNTGELFF,TGTGCCAGCAGCGTCGGAGCCTCGAACACCGGGGAGCTGTTTTTT
.,TRBV30,few,TRBJ2-1,CAWSAAYNEQFF,TGTGCCTGGAGTGCCGCCTACAATGAGCAGTTCTTC